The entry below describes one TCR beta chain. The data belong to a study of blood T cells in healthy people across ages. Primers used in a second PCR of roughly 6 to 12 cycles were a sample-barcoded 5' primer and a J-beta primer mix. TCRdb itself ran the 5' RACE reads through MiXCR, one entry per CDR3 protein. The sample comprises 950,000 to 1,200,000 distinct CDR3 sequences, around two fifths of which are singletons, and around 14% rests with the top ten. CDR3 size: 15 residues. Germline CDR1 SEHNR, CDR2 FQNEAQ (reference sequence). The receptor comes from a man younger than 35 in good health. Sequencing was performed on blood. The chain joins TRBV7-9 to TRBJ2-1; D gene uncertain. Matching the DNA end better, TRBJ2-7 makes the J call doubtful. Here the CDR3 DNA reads TGTGCCAGCAGCTTAGATCTAAGCTCCTACAATGAGCAGTACTTC. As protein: CASSLDLSSYNEQYF.